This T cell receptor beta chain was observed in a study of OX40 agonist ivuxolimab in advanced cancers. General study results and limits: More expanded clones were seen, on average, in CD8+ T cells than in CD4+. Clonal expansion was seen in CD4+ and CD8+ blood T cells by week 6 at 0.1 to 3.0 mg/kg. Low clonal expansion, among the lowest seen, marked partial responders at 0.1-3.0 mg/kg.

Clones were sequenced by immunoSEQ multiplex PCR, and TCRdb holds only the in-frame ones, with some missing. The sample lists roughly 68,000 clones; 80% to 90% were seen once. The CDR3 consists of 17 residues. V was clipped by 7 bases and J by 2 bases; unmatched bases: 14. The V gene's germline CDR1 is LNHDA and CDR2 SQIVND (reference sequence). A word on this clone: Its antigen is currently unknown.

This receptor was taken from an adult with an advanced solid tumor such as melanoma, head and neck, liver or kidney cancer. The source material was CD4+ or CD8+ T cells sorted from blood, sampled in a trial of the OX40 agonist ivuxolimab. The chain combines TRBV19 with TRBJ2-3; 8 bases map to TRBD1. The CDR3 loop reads CASTATQGAVITDTQYF. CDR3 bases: TGTGCCAGTACCGCAACCCAGGGGGCGGTTATCACAGATACGCAGTATTTT. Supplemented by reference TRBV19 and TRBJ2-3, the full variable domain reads DGGITQSPKYLFRKEGQNVTLSCEQNLNHDAMYWYRQDPGQGLRLIYYSQIVNDFQKGDIAEGYSVSREKKESFPLTVTSAQKNPTAFYLCASTATQGAVITDTQYFGPGTRLTVL.